The sample holds a few counts of the clone carrying this T cell receptor (beta chain). Its antigen is not known. Primers used in a second PCR of about 6 to 11 cycles were a sample-barcoded 5' primer and a J-beta primer mix. From the 5' RACE reads, TCRdb called clonotypes with MiXCR, one entry per CDR3 protein. The table lists some 290,000 distinct CDR3 sequences, around 27% of them singletons. These data originate in a study of blood T cells in healthy people across ages. Study-wide results and limits: Getting older went along with TCR beta diversity per million T cells dropping roughly linearly. Diversity figures based on one million T cells were deemed too low. Naive T cell percentage showed a strong correlation with TCR beta diversity.

The CDR3 runs 15 residues. V lost 10 bases and J lost 1; bases outside the gene matches: 12. The germline gives CDR1 ENHRY, CDR2 SYGVKD. Input material: blood. This chain connects TRBV10-3 to TRBJ1-1; 7 nucleotides align to TRBD1. This receptor was taken from a woman in her seventies in good health. The CDR3 coding sequence is TGTGCCACCCCGGAAGGAGGGGGCCGGAACACTGAAGCTTTCTTT. It specifies CATPEGGGRNTEAFF.